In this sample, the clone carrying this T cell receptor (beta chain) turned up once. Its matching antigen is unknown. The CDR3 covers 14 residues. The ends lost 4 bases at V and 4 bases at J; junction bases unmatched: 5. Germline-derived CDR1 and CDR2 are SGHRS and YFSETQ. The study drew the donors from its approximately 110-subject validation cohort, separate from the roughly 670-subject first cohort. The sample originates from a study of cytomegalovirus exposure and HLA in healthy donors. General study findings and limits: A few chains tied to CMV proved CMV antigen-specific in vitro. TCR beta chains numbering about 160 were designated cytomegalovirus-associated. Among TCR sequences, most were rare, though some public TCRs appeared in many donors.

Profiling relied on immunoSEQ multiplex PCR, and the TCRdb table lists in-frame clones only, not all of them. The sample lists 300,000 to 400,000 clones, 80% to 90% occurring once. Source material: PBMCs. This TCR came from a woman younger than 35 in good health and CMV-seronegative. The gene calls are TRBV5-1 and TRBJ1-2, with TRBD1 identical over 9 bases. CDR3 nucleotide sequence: TGCGCCAGCAGCCCCGGGACAGGGACCTATGGCTACACCTTC. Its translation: CASSPGTGTYGYTF.